The 10 T cell receptor beta chains given below trace back to one sample, sequenced in a study of T cells in Graves' hyperthyroidism and ophthalmopathy (dated by TCRdb to the late 2010s). The library was obtained by multiplex PCR. Sequencing instrument: Illumina HiSeq 2000. The TCR beta CDR3 regions were amplified from the RNA transcripts. The first round of RT-PCR for the TCR CDR3 was performed with the HTBI primer set and the Qiagen OneStep RT-PCR kit. Using fastp trimming at Q25 and MiXCR clonotype assembly, TCRdb reanalyzed the public sequencing data and kept in-frame beta chains. Rows are combined by CDR3 protein, so each entry shows the most common genes and DNA. The sample has approximately 600,000 distinct CDR3 sequences on record, 14% to 15% of them singletons. The biggest ten clones account for approximately 4.2% of the sample. The sequenced sample consisted of blood. These receptors came from a woman between 35 and 50 years old with Graves' ophthalmopathy.

The gene calls are TRBV24-1 and TRBJ1-1; TRBD1 matches at 8 bases. Germline trimming cut 7 bases from V and 3 bases from J; bases unmatched to any gene: 6. CDR1 and CDR2 (germline): KGHDR, SFDVKD. The CDR3 spans 14 residues. DNA for the CDR3: TGTGCCACCAGGCTGGACAGGGAGGACACTGAAGCTTTCTTT. This sequence encodes CATRLDREDTEAFF.

In this sample, this clonotype turned up many times. V and J are TRBV12-3 or TRBV12-4 and TRBJ2-7; TRBD2 matches at 12 bases. Unmatched junction bases numbered 5, after V lost 6 bases and J lost 5 bases. This CDR3 is built from 14 residues. CDR3 sequence: CASSGLAGFHEQYF. The CDR3 nucleotides are TGTGCCAGCAGCGGACTAGCGGGATTCCACGAGCAGTACTTC.

The table lists this clonotype with a few counts. The chain links TRBV6-1 to TRBJ2-2; D assignment may be TRBD1 or TRBD2 (7 bases each). This CDR3 spans 15 amino acids. Germline V CDR1 and CDR2: MNHNS, SASEGT. V was shortened by 6 bases and J by 0 bases, with 11 bases between the two germline ends. CDR3 in amino acids: CASSRGGPNTGELFF. Here the CDR3 DNA reads TGTGCCAGCAGCAGGGGGGGACCGAACACCGGGGAGCTGTTTTTT.

This clonotype was observed a few times. The V and J genes are TRBV5-1 and TRBJ2-2, with D possibly matching TRBD2 (6 bases). Trimming removed 0 bases at V and 4 bases at J, with 7 bases between. The CDR3 contains 14 residues. Germline lookup yields CDR1 SGHRS and CDR2 YFSETQ. CDR3 nucleotides: TGCGCCAGCAGCTTGGGCGGGATCACCGGGGAGCTGTTTTTT. As protein: CASSLGGITGELFF.

In its sample, this clonotype was seen many times. The chain links TRBV12-3 or TRBV12-4 to TRBJ2-7; 8 nucleotides line up with TRBD2. J lost 0 bases, V lost 5 bases, and 12 bases had no gene match. CDR3 size: 17 residues. For the CDR3, the DNA is TGTGCCAGCAGTCGTGGCGGGACTAGTCCCCTCTCCTACGAGCAGTACTTC. Encoded protein: CASSRGGTSPLSYEQYF.

V usage is TRBV6-5 and J usage is TRBJ2-2; no clear D. In germline, CDR1 is MNHEY, CDR2 SVGAGI. The V and J ends lost 3 bases and 5 bases respectively, with 7 bases between them. This CDR3 comprises 13 residues. The CDR3 loop reads CASSYGWTGELFF. The CDR3 coding sequence is TGTGCCAGCAGTTATGGATGGACCGGGGAGCTGTTTTTT.

This clonotype was picked up a small number of times. The chain joins TRBV10-3 to TRBJ2-4; tentative D call: TRBD2 (6 bases). The CDR3 spans 13 residues. V was clipped by 0 bases and J by 6 bases, with 6 bases between them. Germline V gene data show CDR1 as ENHRY and CDR2 as SYGVKD. The CDR3 loop reads CAISESGGNIQYF. The CDR3, as DNA: TGTGCCATCAGTGAGTCGGGGGGAAACATTCAGTACTTC.

The chain joins TRBV5-1 to TRBJ2-5; possibly TRBD1 for D (5 bases). Deletions cut 0 bases from V and 2 bases from J, with 14 bases between. This CDR3 region has 16 residues. Germline V gives CDR1 SGHRS, CDR2 YFSETQ. DNA of the CDR3: TGCGCCAGCAGCTTGGTCACGGTGGCAGGGCAAGAGACCCAGTACTTC. Amino acids: CASSLVTVAGQETQYF.

This clonotype was found many times. The chain employs TRBV28 and TRBJ2-5, with D hard to call. There are 13 residues in the CDR3. Trimming took 3 bases from V and 5 from J, leaving 10 bases between them. Germline V lookup: CDR1 MDHEN, CDR2 SYDVKM. The CDR3 DNA follows: TGTGCCAGCAGTTTTCGCCTCTCCGAGACCCAGTACTTC. This gives the protein CASSFRLSETQYF.

This clonotype has a count of ten or more. A junction boundary mismatches the germline segment, possibly from a read error. The rearrangement uses TRBV7-8 and TRBJ2-2; D call uncertain. From germline, CDR1 is SGHVS and CDR2 FQNEAQ. The CDR3 sequence is 13 residues long. The CDR3 spells CASSHVNAGELFF. For the CDR3, the DNA is TGTGCCAGCAGCCACGTGAACGCCGGGGAGCTGTTTTTT.